This entry lists 17 T cell receptor beta chains sequenced from one sample in a study of T cells after posttransplantation cyclophosphamide. Data came from immunoSEQ multiplex PCR; TCRdb stores just in-frame clones and leaves some out. The table records about 38,000 clones without singletons, the ten largest covering around 5.9%. Sequenced sample: PBMCs. The receptors come from a man younger than 45 in good health and a related stem cell transplant donor.

This clone showed up many times. This chain uses TRBV15 with TRBJ2-1; 8 bases map to TRBD2. This CDR3 comprises 18 residues. Germline values: CDR1 LNHNV, CDR2 YYDKDF (reference sequence). V trimming: 0 bases; J trimming: 0 bases; junction bases outside the gene matches: 7. Here the CDR3 reads CATSRDLNSGVSYNEQFF. DNA of the CDR3: TGTGCCACCAGCAGAGATCTTAATAGCGGGGTCTCCTACAATGAGCAGTTCTTC.

This clone was detected ten times or more. The J gene is TRBJ1-1, the V gene TRBV28; 7 bases fit TRBD1. The junction had 8 bases not matched to a gene; V was cut back by 5 bases and J by 2 bases. Germline V gives CDR1 MDHEN, CDR2 SYDVKM. This CDR3 has 15 residues. CDR3 amino acids: CASSASGTANTEAFF. Here the CDR3 DNA reads TGTGCCAGCAGTGCCTCCGGGACAGCCAACACTGAAGCTTTCTTT.

This clone has ten or more counts. The rearrangement uses TRBV23-1 and TRBJ1-5; D is possibly TRBD1 (5 bases). TRBV23-1 is given ORF status, its function remaining uncertain. Deletions cut 2 bases from V and 2 bases from J, with 10 bases between. The CDR3 runs to 15 residues. CDR3 residues: CASSQHNRCNQPQHF. CDR3 DNA sequence: TGCGCCAGCAGTCAACATAACAGGTGCAATCAGCCCCAGCATTTT.

This clone was detected a few times. V usage is TRBV9 and J usage is TRBJ2-5; 10 bases match TRBD2. CDR1 SGDLS and CDR2 YYNGEE come from the germline V gene. J was trimmed by 1 base and V by 3 bases; bases with no gene match: 3. This CDR3 comprises 15 residues. DNA of the CDR3: TGTGCCAGCAGCGCTAGCGGGGGACTCCAAGAGACCCAGTACTTC. Translation: CASSASGGLQETQYF.

At least ten counts were recorded for this clone. V and J are TRBV5-1 and TRBJ1-1; 7 bases line up with TRBD1. The CDR3 runs 14 residues. V dropped 3 bases and J dropped 5; count of bases not matched to a gene: 7. The V gene's germline CDR1 is SGHRS and CDR2 YFSETQ. CDR3 in DNA: TGCGCCAGCAGCTGGACAGGTCCGGGGACTGAAGCTTTCTTT. Amino acid sequence: CASSWTGPGTEAFF.

This clone came up many times. The rearrangement joins TRBV5-1 to TRBJ2-3; 11 bases are a match to TRBD2. Per germline, CDR1 SGHRS and CDR2 YFSETQ. The V and J ends lost 4 bases and 0 bases, in that order; junction bases with no gene match: 4. The CDR3 has 16 amino acids. The CDR3 nucleotides read TGCGCCAGCAGCCCCGGACTAGCGGGTAGCACAGATACGCAGTATTTT. This codes for CASSPGLAGSTDTQYF.

This clone appeared many times. The chain joins TRBV5-6 to TRBJ2-7; D ambiguous. From germline, CDR1 is SGHDT and CDR2 YYEEEE. V lost 2 bases and J 1 base, leaving 7 bases between the germline ends. The length of the CDR3 is 13 residues. The CDR3 nucleotides are TGTGCCAGCAGCTTAACACAATCCTACGAGCAGTACTTC. Translating it yields CASSLTQSYEQYF. Looking up the rest from reference TRBV5-6 and TRBJ2-7 gives the full variable domain: DAGVTQSPTHLIKTRGQQVTLRCSPKSGHDTVSWYQQALGQGPQFIFQYYEEEERQRGNFPDRFSGHQFPNYSSELNVNALLLGDSALYLCASSLTQSYEQYFGPGTRLTVT.

At least ten counts were recorded for this clone. V gene TRBV6-2 or TRBV6-3 combines with J gene TRBJ2-1, with 7 bases lining up with TRBD2. CDR1 MNHEY and CDR2 SVGEGT come from the germline V gene. CDR3 length: 17 amino acids. The J segment lost 4 bases and the V segment lost 0 bases, leaving 9 bases of the junction unmatched. CDR3 in DNA: TGTGCCAGCAGTTACTCCTCCGCGGCAGCGGGGTACAATGAGCAGTTCTTC. It translates to CASSYSSAAAGYNEQFF.

This clone was recorded many times. This chain links TRBV7-2 with TRBJ2-5; TRBD2 matches at 7 bases. With 5 bases clipped from V and 5 bases from J, the junction kept 2 bases outside the gene matches. Germline V gene sequence: CDR1 SGHTA, CDR2 FQGNSA. This CDR3 has 12 residues. For the CDR3, the DNA is TGTGCCAGCAGCGGACTAGGGGAGACCCAGTACTTC. Its translation is CASSGLGETQYF.

The sample holds many counts of this clone. The V gene is TRBV4-3, the J gene TRBJ2-4, with TRBD1 identical over 7 bases. Trimming at V came to 0 bases and at J to 10 bases, leaving 12 bases not matched to a gene. CDR1 and CDR2 from the germline V gene are LGHNA and YSLEER. CDR3 length equals 16 residues. This CDR3 reads CASSQDLTTGVLIQYF. The DNA of the CDR3 is TGCGCCAGCAGCCAAGATCTCACTACAGGGGTCCTAATTCAGTACTTC.

This clone was seen repeatedly, ten times or more. The chain combines TRBV7-8 with TRBJ2-7; 7 bases align to TRBD1. The CDR3 is made up of 14 amino acids. CDR1 is SGHVS, CDR2 FQNEAQ, per germline. J was trimmed by 4 bases and V by 5 bases; bases with no gene match: 8. The CDR3 DNA is TGTGCCAGCAGCCCCTTCGACAGGGATTACGAGCAGTACTTC. Translating gives CASSPFDRDYEQYF.

This clone was seen only a few times. This sequence joins TRBV6-1 and TRBJ1-6; 10 bases fit TRBD1. With 6 bases clipped from V and 7 bases from J, the junction kept 0 bases outside the gene matches. This CDR3 is built from 13 residues. Germline CDR1 MNHNS, CDR2 SASEGT. The CDR3, as DNA: TGTGCCAGCAGGGGACAGGGGAATTCACCCCTCCACTTT. Residues: CASRGQGNSPLHF.

The sample holds many counts of this clone. This chain links TRBV10-3 with TRBJ2-1, with 7 bases matching TRBD2. J lost 0 bases, V lost 10 bases, and 9 bases had no gene match. CDR3 size: 15 residues. Germline assignment: CDR1 ENHRY and CDR2 SYGVKD. CDR3 amino acids: CATLDIAGSYNEQFF. CDR3 in DNA: TGTGCCACCCTGGATATAGCGGGCTCCTACAATGAGCAGTTCTTC.

This clone was counted ten times or more. The chain links TRBV6-1 to TRBJ2-1, with TRBD1 matching over 8 bases. V was clipped by 4 bases and J by 4 bases; unmatched bases: 6. This CDR3 has 15 residues. The germline V gene encodes CDR1 MNHNS and CDR2 SASEGT. DNA of the CDR3: TGTGCCAGCAGTGGGGACGGACAGGGTTACAATGAGCAGTTCTTC. It codes for CASSGDGQGYNEQFF.

There are many counts of this clone. This chain joins TRBV18 and TRBJ1-4, with 11 bases that match TRBD1. V was clipped by 5 bases and J by 6 bases; unmatched bases: 14. Germline loops: CDR1 KGHSH, CDR2 LQKENI. The CDR3 has 18 residues. This CDR3 is CASSGGQGATLAHEKLFF. DNA for the CDR3: TGTGCCAGCTCAGGAGGACAGGGGGCCACTCTCGCCCATGAAAAACTGTTTTTT.

This clone showed up many times. This chain uses TRBV7-9 with TRBJ1-3, with 7 bases that match TRBD1. The junction had 1 base not matched to a gene; V was cut back by 4 bases and J by 1 base. Looked up from germline, CDR1 is SEHNR and CDR2 is FQNEAQ (reference sequence). This CDR3 contains 14 residues. CDR3 region: CASSSDRSGNTIYF. The DNA of the CDR3 is TGTGCCAGCAGCTCGGACAGGTCTGGAAACACCATATATTTT. Based on the CDR3 plus reference TRBV7-9 and TRBJ1-3, the full variable domain is DTGVSQNPRHKITKRGQNVTFRCDPISEHNRLYWYRQTLGQGPEFLTYFQNEAQLEKSRLLSDRFSAERPKGSFSTLEIQRTEQGDSAMYLCASSSDRSGNTIYFGEGSWLTVV.

This clone was picked up many times. J is TRBJ2-1 and V is TRBV7-8; 9 bases match TRBD2. V shed 7 bases, J shed 3 bases, and the junction held 16 bases outside the gene matches. This CDR3 has 18 amino acids. Per the germline V gene, CDR1 is SGHVS and CDR2 is FQNEAQ. Here the CDR3 reads CASTSGVAGVSFYNEQFF. CDR3 coding DNA: TGTGCCAGCACCTCCGGGGTAGCGGGGGTTTCTTTCTACAATGAGCAGTTCTTC. The full variable domain, completed using reference TRBV7-8 and TRBJ2-1, is GAGVSQSPRYKVAKRGQDVALRCDPISGHVSLFWYQQALGQGPEFLTYFQNEAQLDKSGLPSDRFFAERPEGSVSTLKIQRTQQEDSAVYLCASTSGVAGVSFYNEQFFGPGTRLTVL.